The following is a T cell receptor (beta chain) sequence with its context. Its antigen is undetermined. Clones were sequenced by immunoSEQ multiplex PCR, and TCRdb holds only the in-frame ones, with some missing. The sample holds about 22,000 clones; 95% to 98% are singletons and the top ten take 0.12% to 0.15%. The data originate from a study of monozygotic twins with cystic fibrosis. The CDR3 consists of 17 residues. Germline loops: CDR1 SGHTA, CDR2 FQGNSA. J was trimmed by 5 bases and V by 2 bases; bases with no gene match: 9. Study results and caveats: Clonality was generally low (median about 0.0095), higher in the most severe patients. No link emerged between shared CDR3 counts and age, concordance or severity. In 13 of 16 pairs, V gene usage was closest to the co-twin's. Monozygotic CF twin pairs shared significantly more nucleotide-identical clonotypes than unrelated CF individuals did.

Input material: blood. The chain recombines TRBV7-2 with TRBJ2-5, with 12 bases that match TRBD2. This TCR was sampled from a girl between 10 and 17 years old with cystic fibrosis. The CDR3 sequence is CASSLYPSGRARETQYF. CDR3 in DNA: TGTGCCAGCAGCTTATATCCTAGCGGGAGGGCCAGGGAGACCCAGTACTTC.